This T cell receptor beta chain was found in a study of blood T cell repertoires in COVID-19 (dated by TCRdb to the early 2020s). For context, the study as a whole: Collaborator samples came from the United States, Italy and Spain and covered acute and convalescent phases of COVID-19. A de-identified subject ID, COVID-19 status, age in years and sex were almost always included in the sample metadata. The samples were drawn from the first 160 participants of the ongoing ImmuneRACE study and from roughly 1,300 subjects provided by 6 global collaborators. The repertoires were made available in a free public database intended to serve as a resource for research on the immune response to SARS-CoV-2. The prospective study material was composed of cDNA or gDNA derived from T cells, B-cell-depleted T cells, or PBMCs. Where HLA class I and class II types were available, the types were taken from metadata supplied by the sample provider, not from assay-based typing. Subjects who had been exposed to COVID-19, were actively infected with it, or had recovered from it provided the deeply sampled blood TCRbeta repertoires that made up the dataset. The study at large found these results: How much clinical and demographic metadata was included differed by source and by participant, and the metadata was provided uncurated.

In regard to this clone: Its antigen is currently not known. The sample holds no much larger clone one base away, and base qualities are not on file.

The CDR3 holds 12 amino acids from the cysteine to the phenylalanine. The read is trimmed to its CDR3 DNA, 36 bases read in frame from base 1. CDR1 and CDR2 are drawn from the germline V gene: SQVTM, ANQGSEA. Trimming removed 4 bases from V and 8 bases from J; the gene matches leave 7 bases unexplained. Whole blood was collected in K2EDTA tubes by collaborating institutions according to the institutions' own protocols. For TCRbeta analysis, collaborators shipped samples as frozen whole blood, isolated PBMCs, or DNA extracted from either of those sample types. The immunoSEQ Assay, a bias-controlled multiplex PCR, was used to amplify TCRbeta CDR3 regions from genomic DNA. Turning to the authors' computational methods: Nucleated cell counts per sample were estimated from amplification of reference gene primers within the assay. To quantify the absolute abundance of each unique TCRbeta CDR3 rearrangement, sequence reads were collapsed and filtered. For each sample, productive Simpson clonality was calculated by taking the square root of Simpson's diversity index across productive rearrangements. The source is immuneACCESS, and TCRdb retained only in-frame sequences with V and J called. Part of the clones is not carried over; for the studies checked, unresolved V genes explain less than half of this, and the remainder is unexplained. The DNA gave D and trimming, while V, J and clone size come from that table. This sample lists about 250,000 clones; roughly 84% were detected once. The top ten clonotypes cover around 25% of the sample.

Source material: peripheral blood. The V and J genes are TRBV29-1 and TRBJ1-1, and 7 junctional nucleotides match TRBD1. The TCR was taken from a man in his forties with acute or convalescent COVID-19. The CDR3 loop reads CSVAQTGREAFF. The DNA sequence is given as TGCAGCGTTGCCCAGACAGGGAGAGAAGCTTTCTTT.